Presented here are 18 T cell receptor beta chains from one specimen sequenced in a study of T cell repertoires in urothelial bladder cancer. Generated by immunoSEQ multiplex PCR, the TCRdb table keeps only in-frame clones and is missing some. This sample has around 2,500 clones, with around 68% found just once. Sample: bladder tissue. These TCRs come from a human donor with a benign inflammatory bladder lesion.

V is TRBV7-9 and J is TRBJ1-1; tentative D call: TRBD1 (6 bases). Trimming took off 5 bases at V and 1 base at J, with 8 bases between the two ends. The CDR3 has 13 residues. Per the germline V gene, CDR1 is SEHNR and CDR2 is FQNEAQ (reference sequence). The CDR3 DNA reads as TGTGCCAGCAGCCAACAGGGGAACACTGAAGCTTTCTTT. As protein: CASSQQGNTEAFF.

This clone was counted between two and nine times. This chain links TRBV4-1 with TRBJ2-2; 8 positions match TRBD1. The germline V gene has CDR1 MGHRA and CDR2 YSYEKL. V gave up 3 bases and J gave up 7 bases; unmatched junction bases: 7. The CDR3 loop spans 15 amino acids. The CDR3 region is CASSHWTGQGGELFF. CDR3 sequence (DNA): TGCGCCAGCAGCCATTGGACAGGGCAGGGCGGGGAGCTGTTTTTT.

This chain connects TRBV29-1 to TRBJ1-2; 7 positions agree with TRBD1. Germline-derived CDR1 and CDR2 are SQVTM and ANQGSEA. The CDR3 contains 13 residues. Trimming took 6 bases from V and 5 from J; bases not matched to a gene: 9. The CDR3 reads CSVGQGEGYGYTF. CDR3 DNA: TGCAGCGTGGGGCAGGGGGAAGGATATGGCTACACCTTC.

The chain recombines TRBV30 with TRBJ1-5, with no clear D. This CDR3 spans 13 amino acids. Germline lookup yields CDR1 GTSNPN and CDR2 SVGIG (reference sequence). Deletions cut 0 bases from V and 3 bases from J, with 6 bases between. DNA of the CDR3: TGTGCCTGGAGTGTAGGGTTCAATCAGCCCCAGCATTTT. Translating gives CAWSVGFNQPQHF.

In DNA form, the CDR3 reads TGTGCCAGCAGCCAAGTCGGCGGAAACACCATATATTTT. This codes for CASSQVGGNTIYF. The rearrangement links TRBV14 to TRBJ1-3; D call uncertain. Trimming shortened V by 1 base and J by 4 bases, and 5 bases separated the two germline ends. Per germline, CDR1 SGHDN and CDR2 FVKESK. There are 13 residues in the CDR3.

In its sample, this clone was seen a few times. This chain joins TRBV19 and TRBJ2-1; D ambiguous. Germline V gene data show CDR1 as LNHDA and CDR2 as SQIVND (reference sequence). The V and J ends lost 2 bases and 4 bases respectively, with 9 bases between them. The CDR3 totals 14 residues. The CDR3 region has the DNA TGTGCCAGTAGTATATTGGGTGGTTACAATGAGCAGTTCTTC. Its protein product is CASSILGGYNEQFF.

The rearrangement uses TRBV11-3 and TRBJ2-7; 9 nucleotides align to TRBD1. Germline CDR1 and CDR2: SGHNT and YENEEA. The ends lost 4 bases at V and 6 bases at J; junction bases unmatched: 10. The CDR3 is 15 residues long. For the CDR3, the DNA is TGTGCCAGCAGCTCCAGTCCCGGGACAGGGACCGAGCAGTACTTC. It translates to CASSSSPGTGTEQYF. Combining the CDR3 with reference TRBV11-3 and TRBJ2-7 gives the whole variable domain EAGVVQSPRYKIIEKKQPVAFWCNPISGHNTLYWYLQNLGQGPELLIRYENEEAVDDSQLPKDRFSAERLKGVDSTLKIQPAELGDSAVYLCASSSSPGTGTEQYFGPGTRLTVT.

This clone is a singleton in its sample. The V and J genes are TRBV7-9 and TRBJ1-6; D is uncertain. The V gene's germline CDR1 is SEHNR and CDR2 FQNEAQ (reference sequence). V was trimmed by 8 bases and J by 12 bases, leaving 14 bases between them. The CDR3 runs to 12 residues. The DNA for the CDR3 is TGTGCCAGCGGCGGAACGGGGAGACCCCTCCACTTT. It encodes CASGGTGRPLHF.

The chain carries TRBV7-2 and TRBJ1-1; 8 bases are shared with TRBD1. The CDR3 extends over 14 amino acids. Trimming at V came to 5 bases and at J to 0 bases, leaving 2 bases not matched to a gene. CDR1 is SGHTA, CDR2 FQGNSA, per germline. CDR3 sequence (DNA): TGTGCCAGCAGCGTGGACAGGGTGAACACTGAAGCTTTCTTT. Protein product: CASSVDRVNTEAFF.

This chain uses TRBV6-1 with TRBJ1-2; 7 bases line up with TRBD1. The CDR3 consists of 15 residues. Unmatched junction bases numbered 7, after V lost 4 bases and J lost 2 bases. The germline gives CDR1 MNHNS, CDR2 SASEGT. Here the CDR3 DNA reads TGTGCCAGCAGTGCCGGACAGGTTTCGAACTATGGCTACACCTTC. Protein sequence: CASSAGQVSNYGYTF.

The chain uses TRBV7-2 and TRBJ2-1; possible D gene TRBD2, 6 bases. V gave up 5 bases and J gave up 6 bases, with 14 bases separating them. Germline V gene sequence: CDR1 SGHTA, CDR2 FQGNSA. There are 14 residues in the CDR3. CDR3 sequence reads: CASSLSPGSNEQFF. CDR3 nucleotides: TGTGCCAGCAGCCTCTCTCCCGGGAGCAATGAGCAGTTCTTC.

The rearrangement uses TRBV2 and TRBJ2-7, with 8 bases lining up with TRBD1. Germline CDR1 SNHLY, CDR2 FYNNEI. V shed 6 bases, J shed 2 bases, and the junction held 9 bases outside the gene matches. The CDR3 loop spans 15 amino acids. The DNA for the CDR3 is TGTGCCAGCAGCTTAGAGGGACAGGAGACCTACGAGCAGTACTTC. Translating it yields CASSLEGQETYEQYF.

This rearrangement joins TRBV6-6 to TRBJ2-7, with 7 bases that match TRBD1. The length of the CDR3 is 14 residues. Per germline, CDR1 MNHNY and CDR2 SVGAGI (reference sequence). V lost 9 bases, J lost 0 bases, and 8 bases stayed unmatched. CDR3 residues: CARWTGVSSYEQYV. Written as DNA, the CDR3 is TGTGCCAGATGGACAGGAGTCAGCTCCTACGAGCAGTACGTC.

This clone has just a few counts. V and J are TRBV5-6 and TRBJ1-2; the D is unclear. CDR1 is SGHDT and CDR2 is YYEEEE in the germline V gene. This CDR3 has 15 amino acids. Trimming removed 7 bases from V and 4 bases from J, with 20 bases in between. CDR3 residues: CASRSFGEEIYGYTF. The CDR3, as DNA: TGTGCCAGCCGATCCTTCGGGGAAGAGATCTATGGCTACACCTTC. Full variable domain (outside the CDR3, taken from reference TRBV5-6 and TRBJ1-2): DAGVTQSPTHLIKTRGQQVTLRCSPKSGHDTVSWYQQALGQGPQFIFQYYEEEERQRGNFPDRFSGHQFPNYSSELNVNALLLGDSALYLCASRSFGEEIYGYTFGSGTRLTVV.

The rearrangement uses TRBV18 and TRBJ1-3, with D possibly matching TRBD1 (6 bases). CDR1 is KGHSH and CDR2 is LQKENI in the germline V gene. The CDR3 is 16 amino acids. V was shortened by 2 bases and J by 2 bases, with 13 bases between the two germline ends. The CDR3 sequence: CASSPITGATGNTIYF. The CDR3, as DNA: TGTGCCAGCTCACCAATCACGGGGGCAACTGGAAACACCATATATTTT.

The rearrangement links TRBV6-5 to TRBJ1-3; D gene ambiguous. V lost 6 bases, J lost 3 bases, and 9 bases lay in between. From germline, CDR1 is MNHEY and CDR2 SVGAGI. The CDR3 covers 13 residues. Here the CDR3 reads CASRGTLGNTIYF. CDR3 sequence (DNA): TGTGCCAGCAGGGGCACCCTTGGAAACACCATATATTTT.

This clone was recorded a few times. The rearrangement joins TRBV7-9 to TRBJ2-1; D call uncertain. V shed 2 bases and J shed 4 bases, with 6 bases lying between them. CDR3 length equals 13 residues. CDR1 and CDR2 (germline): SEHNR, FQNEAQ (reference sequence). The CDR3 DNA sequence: TGTGCCAGCAGCTTAACAGATTACAATGAGCAGTTCTTC. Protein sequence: CASSLTDYNEQFF. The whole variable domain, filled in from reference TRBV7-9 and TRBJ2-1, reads DTGVSQNPRHKITKRGQNVTFRCDPISEHNRLYWYRQTLGQGPEFLTYFQNEAQLEKSRLLSDRFSAERPKGSFSTLEIQRTEQGDSAMYLCASSLTDYNEQFFGPGTRLTVL.

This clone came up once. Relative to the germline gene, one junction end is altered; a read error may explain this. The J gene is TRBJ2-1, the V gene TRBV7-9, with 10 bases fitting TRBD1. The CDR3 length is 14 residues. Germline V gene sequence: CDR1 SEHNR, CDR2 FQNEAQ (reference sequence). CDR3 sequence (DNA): TGTGTCAGCACCGACAGGGGGCCGGGCAATGAGCAGTTCTTC. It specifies CVSTDRGPGNEQFF.